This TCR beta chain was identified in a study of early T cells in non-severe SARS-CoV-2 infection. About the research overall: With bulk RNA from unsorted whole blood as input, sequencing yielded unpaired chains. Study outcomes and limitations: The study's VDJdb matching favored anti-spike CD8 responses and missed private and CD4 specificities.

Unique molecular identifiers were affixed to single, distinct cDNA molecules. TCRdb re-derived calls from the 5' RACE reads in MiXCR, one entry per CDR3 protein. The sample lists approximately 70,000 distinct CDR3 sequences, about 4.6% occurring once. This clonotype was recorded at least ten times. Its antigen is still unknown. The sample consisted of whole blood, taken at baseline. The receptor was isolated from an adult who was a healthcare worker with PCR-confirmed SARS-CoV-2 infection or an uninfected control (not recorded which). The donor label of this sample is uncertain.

The CDR3 DNA reads TGTGCCAGCAAGGATGGTTTAATGAACACTGAAGCTTTCTTT. Residues: CASKDGLMNTEAFF. The V call is TRBV6-2 or TRBV6-3, the J call TRBJ1-1; D is unclear. The germline V gene encodes CDR1 MNHEY and CDR2 SVGEGT. V dropped 7 bases and J dropped 0 bases, with 12 bases sitting between them. The CDR3 consists of 14 residues.